This TCR beta chain was profiled in a study of cytomegalovirus exposure and HLA in healthy donors. Study details: In an early release, HLA-typed donors contributed tens of millions of unique TCR sequences. Study-wide results and caveats: In a later analysis, TCR association rates varied by HLA locus: DRB1 most, HLA-C fewest.

As to this clone: What it binds is unknown.

The CDR3 is 15 amino acids. The ends were cut back, 5 bases at V and 1 base at J, with 14 bases in the middle. The germline V gene encodes CDR1 SGHAT and CDR2 FQNNGV. The PCR had 60 Vbeta and 13 Jbeta primers. Produced via immunoSEQ multiplex PCR; TCRdb's table is partial and in-frame only. The sample has some 110,000 clones; 65% to 80% are singletons. This chain links TRBV11-2 with TRBJ1-1, with D possibly being TRBD1 (5 bases). Sequenced sample: PBMCs. The source is a woman between 40 and 50 years old in good health and CMV-seropositive. Here the CDR3 reads CASSPSRQPNTEAFF. Here the CDR3 DNA reads TGTGCCAGCAGCCCCTCGAGACAGCCGAACACTGAAGCTTTCTTT.